This T cell receptor beta chain was identified in a study of T cell repertoires in MIS-A myocarditis. Produced via immunoSEQ multiplex PCR; TCRdb's table is partial and in-frame only. The sample contains fewer than 15,000 clones, roughly 74% of which appear only once. Sequencing input: left ventricle heart tissue obtained at autopsy. The sequence was collected from a man between 18 and 35 years old with fulminant myocarditis from multisystem inflammatory syndrome in adults (MIS-A) after COVID-19.

CDR3 DNA: TGTGCCAGCAGCGTAGTAGGGGGGGCAAGGGATACGCAGTATTTT. It is translated as CASSVVGGARDTQYF. The rearrangement uses TRBV9 and TRBJ2-3; TRBD2 is a possible D gene (7 bases). The germline V gene has CDR1 SGDLS and CDR2 YYNGEE. V was clipped by 0 bases and J by 6 bases, with 14 bases between them. The CDR3 covers 15 residues.